The next 26 T cell receptor beta chains were all read from a single sample in a study of blood T cell repertoires in COVID-19. Only in-frame clones appear in the TCRdb table, and some are missing; sequencing was by immunoSEQ multiplex PCR. The data show fewer than 100,000 clones, 80% to 90% seen once. The sequencing sample was made of peripheral blood. The receptors shown here come from a human donor in a cohort sampled during active COVID-19.

J is TRBJ1-1 and V is TRBV7-9; 7 bases match TRBD1. The J segment lost 1 base and the V segment lost 2 bases, leaving 7 bases of the junction unmatched. This CDR3 spans 16 amino acids. CDR1 is SEHNR, CDR2 FQNEAQ, per germline (reference sequence). In DNA form, the CDR3 reads TGTGCCAGCAGCTTATGGGCAACAGGGGCGAACACTGAAGCTTTCTTT. It translates to CASSLWATGANTEAFF.

V usage is TRBV7-2 and J usage is TRBJ1-1, with 8 bases aligning to TRBD1. Germline CDR1 is SGHTA and CDR2 is FQGNSA. The junction had 5 bases not matched to a gene; V was cut back by 5 bases and J by 0 bases. This CDR3 contains 15 residues. Here the CDR3 reads CASSIGQGVNTEAFF. The CDR3 DNA is TGTGCCAGCAGCATAGGACAGGGAGTGAACACTGAAGCTTTCTTT.

The chain combines TRBV7-6 with TRBJ2-5; possible D gene TRBD2, 7 bases. The CDR3 contains 14 residues. CDR1 SGHVS and CDR2 FNYEAQ come from the germline V gene. Trimming took off 1 base at V and 4 bases at J, with 10 bases between the two ends. CDR3 nucleotide sequence: TGTGCCAGCAGCTTAGGAGGGGGGGGAGAGACCCAGTACTTC. Translating it yields CASSLGGGGETQYF.

The chain employs TRBV5-4 and TRBJ2-5; 12 bases are a match to TRBD2. V gave up 0 bases and J gave up 3 bases; unmatched junction bases: 6. CDR3 size: 17 residues. CDR1 SGHNT and CDR2 YYREEE come from the germline V gene (reference sequence). CDR3 DNA sequence: TGTGCCAGCAGCTTGGGCGTCTCTAGCGGGAGGGAAGAGACCCAGTACTTC. It codes for CASSLGVSSGREETQYF. Complete variable domain (other parts from reference TRBV5-4 and TRBJ2-5): ETGVTQSPTHLIKTRGQQVTLRCSSQSGHNTVSWYQQALGQGPQFIFQYYREEENGRGNFPPRFSGLQFPNYSSELNVNALELDDSALYLCASSLGVSSGREETQYFGPGTRLLVL.

This chain's CDR3 is CASSLPGQGGLEQFF. The CDR3 DNA reads TGCGCCAGCAGCTTACCGGGACAGGGAGGCCTGGAGCAGTTCTTC. The chain joins TRBV5-1 to TRBJ2-1; 9 nucleotides line up with TRBD1. Germline V CDR1 and CDR2: SGHRS, YFSETQ. After removal of 2 bases from V and 10 bases from J, the junction contained 10 bases not matched to a gene. The CDR3 totals 15 residues.

The J gene is TRBJ2-7, the V gene TRBV9, with a tentative D call TRBD1 (5 bases). The CDR3 is 14 amino acids. The V gene lost 3 bases and the J gene lost 0 bases, with 10 bases spanning the gap. Germline V gene sequence: CDR1 SGDLS, CDR2 YYNGEE. This CDR3 reads CASSAGHFSYEQYF. CDR3 nucleotides: TGTGCCAGCAGCGCTGGACATTTCTCCTACGAGCAGTACTTC. The full variable domain, with the rest looked up from reference TRBV9 and TRBJ2-7, is DSGVTQTPKHLITATGQRVTLRCSPRSGDLSVYWYQQSLDQGLQFLIQYYNGEERAKGNILERFSAQQFPDLHSELNLSSLELGDSALYFCASSAGHFSYEQYFGPGTRLTVT.

The J gene is TRBJ2-4, the V gene TRBV6-1; no clear D gene. The CDR3 extends over 16 amino acids. V was trimmed by 1 base and J by 0 bases, leaving 10 bases between them. Per germline, CDR1 MNHNS and CDR2 SASEGT. The DNA of the CDR3 is TGTGCCAGCAGTGAAGGGTACATGCTAGCCAAAAACATTCAGTACTTC. This codes for CASSEGYMLAKNIQYF.

V gene TRBV9 combines with J gene TRBJ2-2; TRBD2 is a possible D gene (6 bases). Germline assignment: CDR1 SGDLS and CDR2 YYNGEE. The CDR3 loop spans 16 amino acids. With 4 bases removed from V and 6 bases from J, the gap between germline ends came to 19 bases. CDR3 in DNA: TGTGCCAGCAGCCCGACTAGTGCGTCTTTCTCCGGGGAGCTGTTTTTT. The encoded protein is CASSPTSASFSGELFF.

The genes are TRBV7-9 and TRBJ2-7; 13 bases agree with TRBD2. The CDR3 is 19 residues long. Unmatched junction bases numbered 14, after V lost 4 bases and J lost 2 bases. CDR1 and CDR2 (germline): SEHNR, FQNEAQ (reference sequence). The CDR3 here is CASSSPKVGTSGTTYEQYF. The CDR3 DNA sequence: TGTGCCAGCAGCTCACCAAAGGTGGGGACTAGCGGGACAACCTACGAGCAGTACTTC. Full variable domain (missing parts from reference TRBV7-9 and TRBJ2-7): DTGVSQNPRHKITKRGQNVTFRCDPISEHNRLYWYRQTLGQGPEFLTYFQNEAQLEKSRLLSDRFSAERPKGSFSTLEIQRTEQGDSAMYLCASSSPKVGTSGTTYEQYFGPGTRLTVT.

This clone showed up just a few times. V is TRBV28 and J is TRBJ2-7, with a weak D call TRBD1 (6 bases). From germline, CDR1 is MDHEN and CDR2 SYDVKM. This CDR3 spans 15 amino acids. The V end was cut by 5 bases, the J end by 0 bases, with 14 bases between. The CDR3 reads CASSGTRGLSYEQYF. The CDR3 coding sequence is TGTGCCAGCAGTGGAACCAGGGGCCTCTCCTACGAGCAGTACTTC.

The chain combines TRBV11-1 with TRBJ2-7; 11 bases line up with TRBD1. The V gene's germline CDR1 is SGHAT and CDR2 FQDESV (reference sequence). The V segment lost 5 bases and the J segment 3 bases; nucleotides outside the gene matches: 3. The CDR3 runs 14 residues. The CDR3 coding sequence is TGTGCCAGCAGCCCAGGGACAGGGGGCTACGAGCAGTACTTC. It yields the protein CASSPGTGGYEQYF.

The chain recombines TRBV19 with TRBJ1-2; 8 nucleotides agree with TRBD1. CDR1 and CDR2 (germline): LNHDA, SQIVND (reference sequence). V was clipped by 5 bases and J by 5 bases; unmatched bases: 4. The CDR3 extends over 13 amino acids. The CDR3 protein is CASSQGQVYGYTF. The CDR3 nucleotides read TGTGCCAGTAGTCAGGGACAGGTTTATGGCTACACCTTC.

V is TRBV19 and J is TRBJ1-5; the match to TRBD1 covers 7 bases. Unmatched junction bases numbered 5, after V lost 7 bases and J lost 2 bases. The length of the CDR3 is 14 residues. Germline CDR1 LNHDA, CDR2 SQIVND (reference sequence). CDR3 DNA sequence: TGTGCCAGTAAAGCCGGACAGGGCAATCAGCCCCAGCATTTT. Residues: CASKAGQGNQPQHF.

The table lists this clone with a few counts. This sequence joins TRBV9 and TRBJ1-1; weak D call: TRBD1 (5 bases). This CDR3 region has 18 residues. V lost 0 bases to trimming and J lost 0 bases, with 18 bases between them. Per germline, CDR1 SGDLS and CDR2 YYNGEE. The CDR3 protein is CASSVGEEGIVVNTEAFF. Here the CDR3 DNA reads TGTGCCAGCAGCGTAGGCGAGGAGGGGATAGTGGTGAACACTGAAGCTTTCTTT.

This clone appeared a single time. J is TRBJ2-5 and V is TRBV19; 7 bases line up with TRBD1. Germline V gene lookup returns CDR1 LNHDA and CDR2 SQIVND (reference sequence). The CDR3 consists of 15 residues. After removal of 3 bases from V and 5 bases from J, the junction contained 9 bases not matched to a gene. CDR3 bases: TGTGCCAGTAGTATTGGGACAGACAGTAGGGAGACCCAGTACTTC. The encoded protein is CASSIGTDSRETQYF.

The chain joins TRBV4-1 to TRBJ1-5; TRBD1 might be the D (5 bases). The CDR3 is made up of 16 amino acids. Per germline, CDR1 MGHRA and CDR2 YSYEKL. Trimming removed 3 bases at V and 4 bases at J, with 16 bases between. CDR3 region: CASSQFRDYPNQPQHF. The CDR3 region has the DNA TGCGCCAGCAGCCAGTTCCGGGACTATCCTAATCAGCCCCAGCATTTT.

The V and J genes are TRBV3-1 (or the pseudogene TRBV3-2) and TRBJ2-1, with D possibly TRBD2 on 6 matching bases. This CDR3 has 15 amino acids. Looked up from germline, CDR1 is LGHDT and CDR2 is YNNKEL (reference sequence). Trimming left V 6 bases short and J 4 bases short, with 16 bases between. The DNA of the CDR3 is TGTGCCAGCAGGTGGGGGGATGGGCCTTACAATGAGCAGTTCTTC. Its translation: CASRWGDGPYNEQFF.

The V and J genes are TRBV2 and TRBJ1-5, with a tentative D call TRBD1 (6 bases). From germline, CDR1 is SNHLY and CDR2 FYNNEI. Trimming shortened V by 5 bases and J by 6 bases, and 11 bases separated the two germline ends. CDR3 length: 13 residues. DNA for the CDR3: TGTGCCAGCAGTCTACAGGGTTCTCAGCCCCAGCATTTT. Its translation is CASSLQGSQPQHF. The full variable domain, rest sourced from reference TRBV2 and TRBJ1-5, is EPEVTQTPSHQVTQMGQEVILRCVPISNHLYFYWYRQILGQKVEFLVSFYNNEISEKSEIFDDQFSVERPDGSNFTLKIRSTKLEDSAMYFCASSLQGSQPQHFGDGTRLSIL.

Turning to this clone: One junction end disagrees with the germline gene, perhaps due to a read error. The CDR3, as DNA: TGTGCCAGCAGCTTGTGGGGGACAGAGGATAACACTGAGGCTTTCTTT. As protein: CASSLWGTEDNTEAFF. The gene calls are TRBV7-2 and TRBJ1-1, with 7 bases matching TRBD1. The CDR3 extends over 16 amino acids. CDR1 and CDR2 (germline): SGHTA, FQGNSA.

This chain joins TRBV11-2 and TRBJ2-1, with 8 bases fitting TRBD2. The J segment lost 5 bases and the V segment lost 6 bases, leaving 12 bases of the junction unmatched. Germline V gene sequence: CDR1 SGHAT, CDR2 FQNNGV. The CDR3 length is 16 residues. CDR3 protein: CASRLLRGRTNNEQFF. The DNA for the CDR3 is TGTGCCAGCAGACTCCTTCGCGGGAGGACGAACAATGAGCAGTTCTTC.

A single count supports this clone. The gene calls are TRBV11-2 and TRBJ2-7, with 9 bases lining up with TRBD2. From germline, CDR1 is SGHAT and CDR2 FQNNGV. The CDR3 contains 15 residues. The ends lost 10 bases at V and 4 bases at J; junction bases unmatched: 14. CDR3 protein: CATQSAPTSGYEQYF. In DNA, the CDR3 is TGTGCCACCCAGAGTGCCCCGACTAGCGGTTACGAGCAGTACTTC.

The CDR3 here is CATSSITSVNSGANVLTF. The CDR3 DNA sequence: TGTGCCACCAGCAGCATAACTAGCGTCAATTCTGGGGCCAACGTCCTGACTTTC. The V gene is TRBV15, the J gene TRBJ2-6; the match to TRBD2 covers 7 bases. V lost 3 bases to trimming and J lost 1 base; unmatched junction nucleotides: 9. This CDR3 has 18 amino acids. CDR1 LNHNV and CDR2 YYDKDF come from the germline V gene (reference sequence). The complete variable domain, with remaining parts taken from reference TRBV15 and TRBJ2-6, reads DAMVIQNPRYQVTQFGKPVTLSCSQTLNHNVMYWYQQKSSQAPKLLFHYYDKDFNNEADTPDNFQSRRPNTSFCFLDIRSPGLGDTAMYLCATSSITSVNSGANVLTFGAGSRLTVL.

The rearrangement uses TRBV7-9 and TRBJ2-7, with 8 bases matching TRBD2. The germline gives CDR1 SEHNR, CDR2 FQNEAQ (reference sequence). This CDR3 has 15 amino acids. J was trimmed by 5 bases and V by 1 base; bases with no gene match: 7. The CDR3 region has the DNA TGTGCCAGCAGCTTAGAGGGCGGGGGGCGCCACGAGCAGTACTTC. Amino acids: CASSLEGGGRHEQYF.

The chain employs TRBV6-5 and TRBJ2-7; the match to TRBD1 covers 9 bases. This CDR3 has 16 amino acids. With 0 bases clipped from V and 4 bases from J, the junction kept 7 bases outside the gene matches. Germline V gene sequence: CDR1 MNHEY, CDR2 SVGAGI. As DNA, the CDR3 is TGTGCCAGCAGTTACTCTACAGGGGGCTTTGGTTACGAGCAGTACTTC. Its translation is CASSYSTGGFGYEQYF.

This chain connects TRBV30 to TRBJ2-1; the D gene is possibly TRBD2 (6 bases). This CDR3 has 14 residues. Germline CDR1 GTSNPN, CDR2 SVGIG (reference sequence). The V gene lost 0 bases and the J gene lost 10 bases, with 16 bases spanning the gap. DNA of the CDR3: TGTGCCTGGAGTGTTAGCCTCAACAGCGGGGAGCAGTTCTTC. Translation gives CAWSVSLNSGEQFF.

This chain connects TRBV7-9 to TRBJ1-1; 7 bases match TRBD1. V trimming: 5 bases; J trimming: 2 bases; junction bases outside the gene matches: 11. The CDR3 sequence is 16 residues long. CDR1 is SEHNR and CDR2 is FQNEAQ in the germline V gene (reference sequence). CDR3 sequence: CASSRRGGANNTEAFF. Written as DNA, the CDR3 is TGTGCCAGCAGCCGGAGAGGGGGCGCCAATAACACTGAAGCTTTCTTT.